This T cell receptor (beta chain) was recovered during a study of cytomegalovirus exposure and HLA in healthy donors. This clone was counted only a few times. Its specificity is unknown. Findings and limits, study-wide: Sequencing artifact likely explains a cluster of highly shared sequence variants. Earlier analysis yielded a pattern in which most TCR beta V segments were productive about 90% or about 30% of the time. In a later analysis, TCR beta V- and J-gene trimming showed a link to a missense DCLRE1C variant.

CDR1 and CDR2 from the germline V gene are WNHNN and SYGVQD (reference sequence). There are 13 residues in the CDR3. Trimming removed 3 bases at V and 5 bases at J, with 11 bases between. The study ran its PCR with 60 Vbeta and 13 Jbeta primers. Authors' data handling: In a later analysis, about 12 million of about 80 million unique beta chains occurred in at least two donors. Assay used: immunoSEQ multiplex PCR; TCRdb lists only in-frame clones, some missing. V, J and clone size reflect that table, while D and trimming were determined from the DNA. The sample has some 120,000 clones; roughly 78% are singletons.

Sample: PBMCs. V and J are TRBV10-1 and TRBJ2-7; D not resolved. The TCR originated in a male donor in good health and CMV-seronegative. The CDR3 protein is CASSDLLRDEQYF. The DNA of the CDR3 is TGCGCCAGCAGTGACCTCCTACGGGACGAGCAGTACTTC.